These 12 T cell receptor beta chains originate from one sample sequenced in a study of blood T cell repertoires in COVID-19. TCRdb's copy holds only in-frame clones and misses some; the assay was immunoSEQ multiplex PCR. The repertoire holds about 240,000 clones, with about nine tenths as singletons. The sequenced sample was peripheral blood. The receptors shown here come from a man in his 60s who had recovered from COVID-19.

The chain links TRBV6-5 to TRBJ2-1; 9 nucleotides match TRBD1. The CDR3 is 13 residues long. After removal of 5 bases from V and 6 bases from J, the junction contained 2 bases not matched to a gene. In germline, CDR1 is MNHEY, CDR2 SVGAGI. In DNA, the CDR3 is TGTGCCAGCAGTCTACAGGGGGCCAATGAGCAGTTCTTC. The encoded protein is CASSLQGANEQFF.

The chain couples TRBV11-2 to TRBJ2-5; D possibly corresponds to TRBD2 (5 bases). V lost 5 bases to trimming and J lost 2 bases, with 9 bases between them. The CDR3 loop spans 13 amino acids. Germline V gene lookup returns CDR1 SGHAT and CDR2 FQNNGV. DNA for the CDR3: TGTGCCAGCAGCCCAACTAGGCAAGAGACCCAGTACTTC. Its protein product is CASSPTRQETQYF.

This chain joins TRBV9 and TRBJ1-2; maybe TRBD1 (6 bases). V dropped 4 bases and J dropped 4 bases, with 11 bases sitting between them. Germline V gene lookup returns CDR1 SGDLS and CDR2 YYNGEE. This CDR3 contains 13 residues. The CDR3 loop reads CASSRDTLYGYTF. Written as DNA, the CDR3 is TGTGCCAGCAGCAGGGACACCCTCTATGGCTACACCTTC. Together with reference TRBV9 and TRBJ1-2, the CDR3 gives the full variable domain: DSGVTQTPKHLITATGQRVTLRCSPRSGDLSVYWYQQSLDQGLQFLIQYYNGEERAKGNILERFSAQQFPDLHSELNLSSLELGDSALYFCASSRDTLYGYTFGSGTRLTVV.

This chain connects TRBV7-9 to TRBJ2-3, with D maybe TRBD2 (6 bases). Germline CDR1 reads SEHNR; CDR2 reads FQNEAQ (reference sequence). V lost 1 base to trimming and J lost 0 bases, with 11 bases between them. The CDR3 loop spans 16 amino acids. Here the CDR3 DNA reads TGTGCCAGCAGCTTAGGACAGACTAGAAGCACAGATACGCAGTATTTT. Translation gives CASSLGQTRSTDTQYF. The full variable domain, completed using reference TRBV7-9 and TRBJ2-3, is DTGVSQNPRHKITKRGQNVTFRCDPISEHNRLYWYRQTLGQGPEFLTYFQNEAQLEKSRLLSDRFSAERPKGSFSTLEIQRTEQGDSAMYLCASSLGQTRSTDTQYFGPGTRLTVL.

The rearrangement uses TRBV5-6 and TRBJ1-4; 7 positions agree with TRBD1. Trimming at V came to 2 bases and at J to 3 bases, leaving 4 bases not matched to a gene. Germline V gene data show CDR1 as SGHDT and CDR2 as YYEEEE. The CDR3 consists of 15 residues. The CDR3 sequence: CASSFGQVPNEKLFF. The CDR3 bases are TGTGCCAGCAGCTTCGGACAGGTCCCTAATGAAAAACTGTTTTTT.

The CDR3 spells CAISDGLVPDTQYF. The CDR3 coding sequence is TGTGCCATCAGTGATGGACTAGTTCCAGATACGCAGTATTTT. This sequence joins TRBV10-3 and TRBJ2-3; 7 bases line up with TRBD2. The germline gives CDR1 ENHRY, CDR2 SYGVKD. The V segment lost 3 bases and the J segment 4 bases; nucleotides outside the gene matches: 4. CDR3 length: 14 residues.

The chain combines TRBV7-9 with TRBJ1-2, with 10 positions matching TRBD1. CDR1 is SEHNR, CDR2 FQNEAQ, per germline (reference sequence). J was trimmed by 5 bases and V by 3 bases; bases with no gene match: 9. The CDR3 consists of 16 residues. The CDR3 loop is CASSLADRGRGYGYTF. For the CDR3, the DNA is TGTGCCAGCAGCTTGGCTGACAGGGGGCGCGGGTATGGCTACACCTTC.

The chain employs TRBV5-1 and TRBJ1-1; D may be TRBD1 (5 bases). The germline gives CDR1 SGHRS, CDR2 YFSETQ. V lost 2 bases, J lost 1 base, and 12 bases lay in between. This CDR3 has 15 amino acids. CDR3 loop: CASSFEGAPNTEAFF. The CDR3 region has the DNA TGCGCCAGCAGCTTCGAAGGGGCTCCGAACACTGAAGCTTTCTTT. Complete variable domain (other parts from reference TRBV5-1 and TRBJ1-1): KAGVTQTPRYLIKTRGQQVTLSCSPISGHRSVSWYQQTPGQGLQFLFEYFSETQRNKGNFPGRFSGRQFSNSRSEMNVSTLELGDSALYLCASSFEGAPNTEAFFGQGTRLTVV.

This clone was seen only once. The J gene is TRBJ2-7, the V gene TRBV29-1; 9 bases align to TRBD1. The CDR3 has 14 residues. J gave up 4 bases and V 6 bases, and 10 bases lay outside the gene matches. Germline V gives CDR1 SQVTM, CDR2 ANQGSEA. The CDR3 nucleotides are TGCAGCGTCCCTATGGGACAGGGCGGATACGAGCAGTACTTC. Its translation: CSVPMGQGGYEQYF.

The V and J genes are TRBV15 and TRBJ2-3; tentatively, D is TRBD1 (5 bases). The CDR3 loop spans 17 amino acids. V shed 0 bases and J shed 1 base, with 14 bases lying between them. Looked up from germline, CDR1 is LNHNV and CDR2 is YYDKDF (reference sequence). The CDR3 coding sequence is TGTGCCACCAGCAGAGACCGGGCAGGGTGGGGCACAGATACGCAGTATTTT. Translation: CATSRDRAGWGTDTQYF.

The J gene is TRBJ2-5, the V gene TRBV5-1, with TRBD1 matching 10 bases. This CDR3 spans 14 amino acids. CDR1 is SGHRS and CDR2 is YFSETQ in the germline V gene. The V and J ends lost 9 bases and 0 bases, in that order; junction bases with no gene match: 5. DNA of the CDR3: TGCGCCACCAGGGGACAGGGGTACCAAGAGACCCAGTACTTC. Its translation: CATRGQGYQETQYF.

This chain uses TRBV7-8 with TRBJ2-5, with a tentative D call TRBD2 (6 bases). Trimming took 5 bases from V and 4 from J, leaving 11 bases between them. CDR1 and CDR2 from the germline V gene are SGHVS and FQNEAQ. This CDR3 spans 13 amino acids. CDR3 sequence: CASSQNSGETQYF. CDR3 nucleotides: TGTGCCAGCAGCCAAAATAGCGGAGAGACCCAGTACTTC.